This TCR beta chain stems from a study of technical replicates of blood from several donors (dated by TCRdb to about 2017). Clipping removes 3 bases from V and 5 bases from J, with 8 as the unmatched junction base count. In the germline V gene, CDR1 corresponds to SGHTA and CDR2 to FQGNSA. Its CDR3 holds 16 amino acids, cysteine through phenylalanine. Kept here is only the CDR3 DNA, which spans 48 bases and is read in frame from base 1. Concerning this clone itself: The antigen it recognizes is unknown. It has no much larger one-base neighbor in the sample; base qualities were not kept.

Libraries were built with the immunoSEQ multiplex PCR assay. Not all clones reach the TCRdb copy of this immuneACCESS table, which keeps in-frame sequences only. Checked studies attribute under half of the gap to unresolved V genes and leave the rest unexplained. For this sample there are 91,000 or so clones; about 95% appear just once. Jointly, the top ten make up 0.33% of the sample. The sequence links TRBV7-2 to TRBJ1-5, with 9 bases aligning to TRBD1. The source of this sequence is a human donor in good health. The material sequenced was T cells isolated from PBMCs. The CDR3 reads CASSFGDRERDQPQHF. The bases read TGTGCCAGCAGCTTCGGGGACAGGGAGCGGGATCAGCCCCAGCATTTT.